This entry lists 21 T cell receptor beta chains sequenced from one sample in a study of cytomegalovirus exposure and HLA in healthy donors. PCR amplification relied on 60 Vbeta primers (plus 13 Jbeta primers). Data came from immunoSEQ multiplex PCR; TCRdb stores just in-frame clones and leaves some out. The sample has around 190,000 clones, roughly 79% seen once. Material for sequencing was PBMCs. The receptors stem from a man aged 25 to 40 in good health and CMV-seronegative.

The chain links TRBV28 to TRBJ2-7, with TRBD2 matching over 8 bases. The CDR3 is 10 amino acids. Germline CDR1 and CDR2: MDHEN and SYDVKM. J lost 12 bases, V lost 8 bases, and 6 bases had no gene match. This CDR3 is CASSGGHPYF. In DNA form, the CDR3 reads TGTGCCAGCTCGGGGGGGCATCCGTACTTC.

The V call is TRBV4-1, the J call TRBJ1-2; D is unresolved. V lost 6 bases and J 2 bases, leaving 10 bases between the germline ends. CDR1 is MGHRA and CDR2 is YSYEKL in the germline V gene. This CDR3 comprises 13 residues. The CDR3 region has the DNA TGCGCCAGCAGTCGACAACCCAACTATGGCTACACCTTC. It is translated as CASSRQPNYGYTF.

V and J are TRBV6-1 and TRBJ2-5, with TRBD1 as a possible D gene (6 bases). The J call may not be correct, given that the DNA end is closer to TRBJ2-7. The CDR3 contains 13 residues. CDR1 and CDR2 (germline): MNHNS, SASEGT. CDR3 protein: CASSLRGSYEQYF. Here the CDR3 DNA reads TGTGCCAGCAGCCTGAGGGGGTCCTACGAGCAGTACTTC.

The V call is TRBV6-1, the J call TRBJ2-7; TRBD1 aligns across 8 bases. The CDR3 runs to 14 residues. CDR1 and CDR2 from the germline V gene are MNHNS and SASEGT. V lost 2 bases and J lost 5; bases outside the gene matches: 5. The CDR3 is CASSERTGMDEQYF. The CDR3 bases are TGTGCCAGCAGTGAAAGGACAGGGATGGACGAGCAGTACTTC.

This chain joins TRBV6-1 and TRBJ2-5; D is ambiguous. Germline CDR1 and CDR2: MNHNS and SASEGT. V shed 6 bases and J shed 2 bases, with 13 bases lying between them. This CDR3 region has 14 residues. In nucleotides, the CDR3 is TGTGCCAGCAGAAGATCGTCGCAGCAAGAGACCCAGTACTTC. It encodes CASRRSSQQETQYF.

V usage is TRBV28 and J usage is TRBJ1-5, with 12 bases lining up with TRBD1. Germline CDR1 and CDR2: MDHEN and SYDVKM. The CDR3 extends over 15 amino acids. J was trimmed by 4 bases and V by 4 bases; bases with no gene match: 2. The DNA for the CDR3 is TGTGCCAGCAGTTGGGGACAGGGGGCGAATCAGCCCCAGCATTTT. As protein: CASSWGQGANQPQHF.

This clone was found a few times. The chain links TRBV7-6 to TRBJ2-7; 9 nucleotides agree with TRBD2. The CDR3 spans 13 residues. J gave up 5 bases and V 6 bases, and 5 bases lay outside the gene matches. From germline, CDR1 is SGHVS and CDR2 FNYEAQ. The CDR3 is CASSSGTSNEQYF. CDR3 nucleotide sequence: TGTGCCAGCAGTTCCGGGACTAGCAACGAGCAGTACTTC.

This chain joins TRBV2 and TRBJ2-1; D may be TRBD2 (7 bases). CDR3 length: 19 amino acids. V was clipped by 8 bases and J by 0 bases, with 26 bases between them. CDR1 and CDR2 from the germline V gene are SNHLY and FYNNEI. The CDR3 DNA follows: TGTGCCAGCTACTCCCGGGGGGCACTAGTCCCGGACTCCTACAATGAGCAGTTCTTC. Its translation is CASYSRGALVPDSYNEQFF.

The CDR3 region has the DNA TGTGCCAGTAGTATAGCCGCGACCCGGACAGGCAACACTGAAGCTTTCTTT. The encoded protein is CASSIAATRTGNTEAFF. V gene TRBV19 combines with J gene TRBJ1-1; 7 positions match TRBD1. With 1 base clipped from V and 2 bases from J, the junction kept 10 bases outside the gene matches. Germline CDR1 and CDR2: LNHDA and SQIVND (reference sequence). CDR3 length equals 17 residues.

A few counts support this clone. Within the sample, other DNA sequences also encode this same CDR3. The chain uses TRBV2 and TRBJ1-1; perhaps TRBD1 as D (5 bases). There are 14 residues in the CDR3. The germline gives CDR1 SNHLY, CDR2 FYNNEI. The ends were cut back, 2 bases at V and 1 base at J, with 8 bases in the middle. CDR3: CASSERGGNTEAFF. CDR3 DNA sequence: TGTGCCAGCAGTGAAAGGGGAGGGAACACTGAAGCTTTCTTT.

This clone was recorded once. The J gene is TRBJ1-5, the V gene TRBV20-1; D not resolved. Trimming removed 1 base from V and 8 bases from J, with 6 bases in between. The CDR3 totals 11 residues. In germline, CDR1 is DFQATT, CDR2 SNEGSKA (reference sequence). The CDR3 here is CSARGVKPQHF. Here the CDR3 DNA reads TGCAGTGCTAGAGGCGTGAAGCCCCAGCATTTT.

The genes are TRBV7-9 and TRBJ1-2, with TRBD1 identical over 10 bases. The length of the CDR3 is 15 residues. V trimming: 7 bases; J trimming: 5 bases; junction bases outside the gene matches: 10. The germline CDR1 and CDR2 sequences are SEHNR and FQNEAQ (reference sequence). The CDR3 sequence: CASTRTGGGYYGYTF. For the CDR3, the DNA is TGTGCCAGCACTCGGACAGGGGGGGGGTATTATGGCTACACCTTC.

V and J are TRBV29-1 and TRBJ2-7; D gene uncertain. Germline assignment: CDR1 SQVTM and CDR2 ANQGSEA. Trimming took 1 base from V and 1 from J, leaving 11 bases between them. The CDR3 spans 14 residues. The CDR3: CSVEAQTESYEQYF. CDR3 DNA: TGCAGCGTTGAAGCCCAGACGGAGTCCTACGAGCAGTACTTC.

The chain carries TRBV29-1 and TRBJ1-2; 8 bases fit TRBD1. CDR3 length equals 15 residues. The V and J ends lost 3 bases and 5 bases, in that order; junction bases with no gene match: 11. CDR1 and CDR2 from the germline V gene are SQVTM and ANQGSEA. CDR3 loop: CSVESQGALEYGYTF. The CDR3 DNA is TGCAGCGTTGAGAGTCAGGGGGCTCTTGAGTATGGCTACACCTTC.

This rearrangement joins TRBV5-4 to TRBJ2-7; 14 nucleotides match TRBD2. V shed 4 bases, J shed 4 bases, and the junction held 7 bases outside the gene matches. Germline CDR1 is SGHNT and CDR2 is YYREEE (reference sequence). The CDR3 is made up of 16 amino acids. The CDR3 DNA follows: TGTGCCAGCAGCAGTGGGACTAGCGGGAGTTCGTACGAGCAGTACTTC. This codes for CASSSGTSGSSYEQYF.

This clone has just a few counts. This chain uses TRBV28 with TRBJ1-5; 12 positions agree with TRBD1. The CDR3 is made up of 14 amino acids. After removal of 7 bases from V and 8 bases from J, the junction contained 6 bases not matched to a gene. Germline assignment: CDR1 MDHEN and CDR2 SYDVKM. The CDR3 sequence: CASTSGQGAKPQHF. The CDR3 nucleotides are TGTGCCAGCACCTCGGGACAGGGGGCGAAGCCCCAGCATTTT.

This clone appeared a few times. The J gene is TRBJ2-7, the V gene TRBV9; TRBD1 matches 9 bases. This CDR3 spans 14 amino acids. Germline CDR1 SGDLS, CDR2 YYNGEE. V shed 4 bases, J shed 2 bases, and the junction held 4 bases outside the gene matches. The CDR3 nucleotides are TGTGCCAGCAGCTCAGGGACAGGGACCTACGAGCAGTACTTC. This translates into CASSSGTGTYEQYF. The variable domain in full, completed from reference TRBV9 and TRBJ2-7, reads DSGVTQTPKHLITATGQRVTLRCSPRSGDLSVYWYQQSLDQGLQFLIQYYNGEERAKGNILERFSAQQFPDLHSELNLSSLELGDSALYFCASSSGTGTYEQYFGPGTRLTVT.

This clone has a single count. The CDR3 coding sequence is TGTGCCAGCCCCGCAACAGGGGTGAGCCACCCAGTAGTTTTCTTT. It is translated as CASPATGVSHPVVFF. The chain carries TRBV7-9 and TRBJ1-1, with 7 bases fitting TRBD1. The CDR3 length is 15 residues. With V trimmed by 8 bases and J by 13 bases, 22 bases remained unmatched. Germline lookup yields CDR1 SEHNR and CDR2 FQNEAQ (reference sequence).

The chain has TRBV9 and TRBJ1-2; TRBD1 matches at 7 bases. The V segment lost 4 bases and the J segment 1 base; nucleotides outside the gene matches: 4. This CDR3 is built from 14 residues. Looked up from germline, CDR1 is SGDLS and CDR2 is YYNGEE. CDR3 amino acids: CASSSRDSNYGYTF. CDR3 coding DNA: TGTGCCAGCAGCTCCCGGGACAGTAACTATGGCTACACCTTC.

The genes are TRBV7-9 and TRBJ1-6, with TRBD1 as a possible D gene (6 bases). The V gene's germline CDR1 is SEHNR and CDR2 FQNEAQ (reference sequence). The ends were cut back, 6 bases at V and 9 bases at J, with 9 bases in the middle. This CDR3 contains 12 residues. The CDR3 sequence: CASRIGGSPLHF. The DNA for the CDR3 is TGTGCCAGCAGAATAGGGGGTTCACCCCTCCACTTT. Variable domain in full (rest from reference TRBV7-9 and TRBJ1-6): DTGVSQNPRHKITKRGQNVTFRCDPISEHNRLYWYRQTLGQGPEFLTYFQNEAQLEKSRLLSDRFSAERPKGSFSTLEIQRTEQGDSAMYLCASRIGGSPLHFGNGTRLTVT.

The gene calls are TRBV6-5 and TRBJ2-7; 13 bases map to TRBD2. The V and J ends lost 6 bases and 2 bases, in that order; junction bases with no gene match: 4. CDR1 is MNHEY, CDR2 SVGAGI, per germline. This CDR3 is 15 amino acids long. CDR3 sequence (DNA): TGTGCCAGCAGAATCGGGACTAGCGGGACCTACGAGCAGTACTTC. It translates to CASRIGTSGTYEQYF.